This T cell receptor (beta chain) was retrieved from a study of patients and donors after allogeneic stem cell transplantation. CDR3 length: 12 amino acids. The V gene's germline CDR1 is SGHDT and CDR2 YYEEEE. V lost 4 bases and J 5 bases, leaving 6 bases between the germline ends. The sample holds a few counts of this clonotype. Using its own MiXCR run on the RT-PCR reads, TCRdb lists one record per CDR3 protein. The sample consists of 190,000 or so distinct CDR3 sequences, 41% of them appearing once. V is TRBV5-6 and J is TRBJ2-2, with D unclear. This TCR came from a human donor who was either an allogeneic HSCT recipient or a stem cell or donor lymphocyte infusion donor (not recorded which). It is not recorded whose cells these are; they may come from a transplant donor. Sequencing was done on a sample of blood, either unsorted or a sorted T cell fraction (not recorded which). CDR3 sequence reads: CASSPQTGELFF. CDR3 bases: TGTGCCAGCAGCCCCCAAACCGGGGAGCTGTTTTTT.